Listed below are T cell receptor beta chains from one sample, sequenced in a study of T cells in Graves' hyperthyroidism and ophthalmopathy. TCRdb processed the multiplex PCR reads anew with MiXCR; each CDR3 protein has one entry. The sample includes around 420,000 distinct CDR3 sequences, around a sixth of them seen just once. The sequenced material came from blood. Receptors were obtained from a woman under 30 with Graves' hyperthyroidism. Each CDR3 is given with its conserved first and last residue. A D gene is named only where the DNA matches it firmly.

TRBJ2-7 TRBV5-1 TRBD2 CASSPDRLAVSSYEQYF
TRBJ2-3 TRBV6-5 - CASSYGQSTDTQYF
TRBJ1-3 TRBV28 - CASSFRGIAGNTIYF
TRBJ1-3 TRBV4-3 TRBD1 CASSQQTGFAGNTIYF
TRBJ1-6 TRBV28 - CASSLGGSGRAGGSPLHF
TRBJ1-5 TRBV6-1 TRBD1 CASSEGTGLGSNQPQHF
TRBJ2-1 TRBV11-2 - CASSHGGGGNEQFF
TRBJ2-1 TRBV2 TRBD2 CASKAGGNNEQFF
TRBJ1-2 TRBV20-1 TRBD1 CSATGGGKNYGYTF
TRBJ1-5 TRBV19 - CASSILDNNQPQHF
TRBJ1-6 TRBV6-5 TRBD1 CASSYTTGEDSPLHF
TRBJ1-1 TRBV7-9 - CASSPNAGPEAFF
TRBJ2-3 TRBV9 - CASSGGMRFSTDTQYF
TRBJ1-4 TRBV5-6 - CASRLPPPGPSVCEKLFF
TRBJ1-1 TRBV7-2 TRBD1 CASSHRDRVGNTEAFF
TRBJ2-4 TRBV7-9 - CASSLFGTEIAKNIQYF
TRBJ1-2 TRBV27 TRBD1 CASRLTGGNYGYTF
TRBJ1-1 TRBV11-2 TRBD1 CASSYDRVNTEAFF
TRBJ2-1 TRBV6-6 TRBD1 CASSYSQGVSNEQFF
TRBJ2-7 TRBV28 - CASSLSRLDEQYF
TRBJ2-5 TRBV10-2 - CASSYLGGLETQYF
TRBJ2-1 TRBV6-1 - CASSVSGTSYNEQFF
TRBJ2-6 TRBV24-1 - CATSDRGSGANVLTF
TRBJ2-3 TRBV5-1 TRBD2 CATSAGVSTDTQYF
TRBJ1-6 TRBV5-4 - CASSQVTEEVGNSPLHF
TRBJ1-2 TRBV12-3/TRBV12-4 - CASSPGAGLHGYTF
TRBJ1-3 TRBV12-3/TRBV12-4 - CASSFGGAAGNTIYF
TRBJ2-5 TRBV29-1 - CSVAHYASLQETQYF
TRBJ2-5 TRBV19 TRBD1 CASSSFRGETQYF
TRBJ2-3 TRBV5-4 - CASSLAGRGTDTQYF
TRBJ2-3 TRBV2 TRBD2 CASSEARGLAGGADTQYF
TRBJ2-7 TRBV6-1 - CASSEGVSYEQYF
TRBJ1-5 TRBV28 TRBD1 CASSFAGGRQPQHF
TRBJ1-1 TRBV6-5 - CASSYRDTNTEAFF
TRBJ2-7 TRBV9 TRBD2 CAGSATGTTYEQYF
TRBJ1-4 TRBV7-8 - CASSWEGGGNEKLFF
TRBJ2-1 TRBV2 TRBD2 CASRGGSSRVNEQFF
TRBJ2-7 TRBV7-8 - CASGTGSTPGEQYF
TRBJ2-7 TRBV6-1 TRBD2 CASSRERGTYEQYF
TRBJ2-3 TRBV5-1 - CASSSETDTQYF
TRBJ2-2 TRBV7-7 - CASSFGDTGELFF
TRBJ1-2 TRBV5-1 - CASSYGGGVTYGYTF
TRBJ2-2 TRBV6-2/TRBV6-3 - CASSPVNTGELFF
TRBJ2-7 TRBV6-1 - CASSFRRSPTVFYEQYF
TRBJ1-5 TRBV2 - CASRQGVGQPQHF
TRBJ2-3 TRBV3-1 TRBD1 CASSQQGASDTQYF
TRBJ1-1 TRBV6-1 TRBD1 CASSYTGVGTEAFF
TRBJ1-1 TRBV20-1 - CSARAGGTEGEAFF
TRBJ1-1 TRBV27 - CASSLKPGSLNTEAFF
TRBJ1-1 TRBV20-1 - CSARQAGTEAFF
TRBJ2-2 TRBV20-1 - CSARDFRESTGELFF
TRBJ2-2 TRBV3-1 TRBD2 CASSQAGGNTGELFF
TRBJ2-7 TRBV6-1 - CASSAGTPYEQYF
TRBJ2-7 TRBV4-2 - CASTPDGTYEQYF
TRBJ2-1 TRBV19 - CASNPAGGGHNEQFF
TRBJ1-5 TRBV3-1 - CASSRGTGSNSNQPQHF
TRBJ2-1 TRBV28 - CASSSIKTAEISNEQFF
TRBJ1-2 TRBV11-2 TRBD1 CASSLGTGTYGYTF